The sequence of this T cell receptor (beta chain) was determined in a study of cytomegalovirus exposure and HLA in healthy donors. This CDR3 spans 14 amino acids. V lost 7 bases to trimming and J lost 7 bases; unmatched junction nucleotides: 11. Looked up from germline, CDR1 is SGDLS and CDR2 is YYNGEE. This clone appeared once. The antigen remains unidentified. The PCR was carried out with 60 Vbeta primers and 13 Jbeta primers. Original analysis: It was a later analysis that counted about 80 million unique TCR beta chains, of which roughly 11 million were shared. Profiling relied on immunoSEQ multiplex PCR, and the TCRdb table lists in-frame clones only, not all of them. For V, J and clone size, that table is used; D and trimming come from the DNA. In the table there are 110,000 or so clones, approximately 81% of which are singletons. Points from the study as a whole: Common viral pathogens were later found to be apparently linked to several of the most significant clusters.

Sequenced input: PBMCs. The clonotype comes from a woman aged 25 to 39 in good health and CMV-seronegative. This rearrangement joins TRBV9 to TRBJ2-4; the match to TRBD1 covers 7 bases. CDR3 sequence reads: CASGPSGQRNIQYF. The CDR3 nucleotides read TGTGCCAGCGGCCCATCGGGACAGAGGAACATTCAGTACTTC.